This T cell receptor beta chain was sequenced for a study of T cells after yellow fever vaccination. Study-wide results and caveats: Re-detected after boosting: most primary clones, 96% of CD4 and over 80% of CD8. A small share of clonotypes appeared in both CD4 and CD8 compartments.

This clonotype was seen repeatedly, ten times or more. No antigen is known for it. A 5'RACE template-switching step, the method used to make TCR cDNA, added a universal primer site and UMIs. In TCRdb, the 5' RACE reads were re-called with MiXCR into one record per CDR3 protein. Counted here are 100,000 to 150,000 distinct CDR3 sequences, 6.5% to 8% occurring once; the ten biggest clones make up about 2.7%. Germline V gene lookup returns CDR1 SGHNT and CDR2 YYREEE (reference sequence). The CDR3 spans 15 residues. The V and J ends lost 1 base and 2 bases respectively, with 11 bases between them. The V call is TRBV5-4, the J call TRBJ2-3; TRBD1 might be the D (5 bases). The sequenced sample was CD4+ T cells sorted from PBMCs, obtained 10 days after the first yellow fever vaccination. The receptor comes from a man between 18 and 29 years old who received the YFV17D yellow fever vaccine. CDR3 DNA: TGTGCCAGCAGCTTGAGGGGAACTAACACAGATACGCAGTATTTT. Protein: CASSLRGTNTDTQYF.